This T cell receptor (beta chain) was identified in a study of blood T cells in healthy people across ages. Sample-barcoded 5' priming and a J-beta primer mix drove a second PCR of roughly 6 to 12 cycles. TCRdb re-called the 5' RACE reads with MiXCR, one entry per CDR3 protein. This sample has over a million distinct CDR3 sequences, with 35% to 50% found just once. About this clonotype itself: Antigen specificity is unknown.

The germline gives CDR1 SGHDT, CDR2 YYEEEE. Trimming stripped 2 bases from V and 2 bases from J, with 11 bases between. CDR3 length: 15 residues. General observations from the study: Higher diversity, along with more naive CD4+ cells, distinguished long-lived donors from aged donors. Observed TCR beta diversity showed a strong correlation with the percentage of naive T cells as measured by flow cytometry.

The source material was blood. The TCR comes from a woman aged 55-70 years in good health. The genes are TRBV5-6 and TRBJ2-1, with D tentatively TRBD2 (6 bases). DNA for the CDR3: TGTGCCAGCAGCTTAGGCGGGATCGCCTACAATGAGCAGTTCTTC. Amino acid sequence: CASSLGGIAYNEQFF.